This T cell receptor beta chain is from a study of blood T cell repertoires in COVID-19. Study summary: COVID-19 samples from acute and convalescent phases originated in the United States, Italy and Spain. In each case, the material was cDNA or gDNA derived from T cells, B-cell-depleted T cells, or PBMCs.

J gave up 5 bases and V 3 bases, and 1 base lay outside the gene matches. The CDR3 is 13 residues long. Germline V gene lookup returns CDR1 MDHEN and CDR2 SYDVKM. Authors' data handling: Amplification from reference gene primers served as the basis for estimated nucleated cell counts. Libraries were prepared by immunoSEQ multiplex PCR; TCRdb keeps only in-frame clonotypes and omits some of them. The V and J calls and clone size are taken from that table; D and trimming were inferred from the DNA. The sample lists roughly 60,000 clones, around nine tenths occurring once. The chain links TRBV28 to TRBJ1-1; 9 bases match TRBD1. The sample comprised peripheral blood. This TCR derives from a human donor with active COVID-19. The donor label of this sample is uncertain. The CDR3 DNA reads TGTGCCAGCAGTTTGGACAGGGGTACTGAAGCTTTCTTT. Translation: CASSLDRGTEAFF.